The subject of this entry is one T cell receptor (beta chain). Between the trimmed V and J ends, which lost 6 bases and 3 bases, there was a span of 9 bases. The CDR3 length is 13 residues. From germline, CDR1 is MNHEY and CDR2 SVGAGI. These data are taken from a study of blood T cell repertoires in COVID-19. Study-wide background: Sites across the United States, Italy and Spain contributed samples from acute and convalescent COVID-19. Nucleic acid was either cDNA or gDNA, and it came from T cells, B-cell-depleted T cells, or PBMCs.

Source study methods: Amplified reference gene primers provided the basis for estimating nucleated cell counts. Measured with immunoSEQ multiplex PCR; TCRdb has only the in-frame clones, and not every one. The V and J calls and clone size were taken over from that table, and D and trimming were inferred from the DNA. The data hold tens of thousands of clones, with around 89% observed a single time. The clonotype comes from a human donor in a cohort sampled during active COVID-19. The rearrangement uses TRBV6-5 and TRBJ2-1; TRBD1 is a possible D gene (6 bases). The specimen sequenced was peripheral blood. The CDR3 loop reads CASRQGFYNEQFF. CDR3 nucleotide sequence: TGTGCCAGCAGGCAGGGGTTCTACAATGAGCAGTTCTTC.